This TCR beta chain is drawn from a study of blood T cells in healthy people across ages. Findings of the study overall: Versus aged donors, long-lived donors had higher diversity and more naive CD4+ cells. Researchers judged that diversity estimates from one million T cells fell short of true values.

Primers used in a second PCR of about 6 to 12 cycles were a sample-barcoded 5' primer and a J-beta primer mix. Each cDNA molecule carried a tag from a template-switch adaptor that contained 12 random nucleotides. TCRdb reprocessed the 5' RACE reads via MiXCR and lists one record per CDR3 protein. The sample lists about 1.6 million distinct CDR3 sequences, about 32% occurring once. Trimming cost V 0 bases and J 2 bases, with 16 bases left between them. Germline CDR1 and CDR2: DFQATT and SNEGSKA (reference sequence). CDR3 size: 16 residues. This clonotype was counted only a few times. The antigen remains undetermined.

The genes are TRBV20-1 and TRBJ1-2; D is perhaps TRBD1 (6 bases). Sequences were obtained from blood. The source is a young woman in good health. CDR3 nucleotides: TGCAGTGCTAGAGATACTTTTGGGACAAAAAACTATGGCTACACCTTC. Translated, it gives CSARDTFGTKNYGYTF.